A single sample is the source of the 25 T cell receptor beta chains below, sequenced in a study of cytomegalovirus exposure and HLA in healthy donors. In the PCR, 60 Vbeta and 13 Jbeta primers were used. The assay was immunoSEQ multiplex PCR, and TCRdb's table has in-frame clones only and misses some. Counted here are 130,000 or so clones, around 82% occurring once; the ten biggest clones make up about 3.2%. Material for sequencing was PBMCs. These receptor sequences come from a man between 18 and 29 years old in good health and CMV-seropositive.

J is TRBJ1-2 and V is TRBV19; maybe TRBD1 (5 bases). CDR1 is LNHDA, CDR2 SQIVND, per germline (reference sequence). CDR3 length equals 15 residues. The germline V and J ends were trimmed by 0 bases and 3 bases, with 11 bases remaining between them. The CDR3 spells CASSIELRVDYGYTF. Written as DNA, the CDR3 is TGTGCCAGTAGTATAGAGCTCAGGGTCGACTATGGCTACACCTTC.

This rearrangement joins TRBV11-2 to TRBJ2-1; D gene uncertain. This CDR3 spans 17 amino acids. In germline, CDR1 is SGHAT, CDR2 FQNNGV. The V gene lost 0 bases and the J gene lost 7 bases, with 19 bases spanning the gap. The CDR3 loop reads CASSLDPSGIRRNEQFF. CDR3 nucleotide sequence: TGTGCCAGCAGCTTAGATCCCTCAGGCATCAGACGAAATGAGCAGTTCTTC.

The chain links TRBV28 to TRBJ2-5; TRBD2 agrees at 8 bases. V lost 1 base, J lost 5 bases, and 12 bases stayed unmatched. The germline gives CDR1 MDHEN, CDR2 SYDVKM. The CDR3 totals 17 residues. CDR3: CASSLLRLREGRETQYF. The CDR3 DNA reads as TGTGCCAGCAGTTTATTGCGCCTTCGGGAGGGCCGGGAGACCCAGTACTTC. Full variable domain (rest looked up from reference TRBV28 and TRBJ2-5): DVKVTQSSRYLVKRTGEKVFLECVQDMDHENMFWYRQDPGLGLRLIYFSYDVKMKEKGDIPEGYSVSREKKERFSLILESASTNQTSMYLCASSLLRLREGRETQYFGPGTRLLVL.

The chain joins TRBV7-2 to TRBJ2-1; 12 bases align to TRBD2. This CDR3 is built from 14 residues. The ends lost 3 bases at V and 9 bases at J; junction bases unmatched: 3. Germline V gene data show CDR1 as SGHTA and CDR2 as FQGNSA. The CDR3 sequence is CASSFGLAGFEQFF. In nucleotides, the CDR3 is TGTGCCAGCAGCTTCGGACTAGCGGGATTTGAGCAGTTCTTC.

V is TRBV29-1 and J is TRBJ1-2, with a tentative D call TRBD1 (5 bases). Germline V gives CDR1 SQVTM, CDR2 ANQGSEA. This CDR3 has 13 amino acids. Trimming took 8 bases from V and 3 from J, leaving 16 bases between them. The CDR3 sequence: CSIAGGTHYGYTF. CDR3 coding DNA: TGCAGCATCGCTGGGGGGACTCACTATGGCTACACCTTC.

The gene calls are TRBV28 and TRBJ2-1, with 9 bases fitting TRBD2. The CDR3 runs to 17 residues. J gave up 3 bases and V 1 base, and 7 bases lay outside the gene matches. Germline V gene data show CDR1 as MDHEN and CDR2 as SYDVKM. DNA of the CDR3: TGTGCCAGCAGTTTATTGGCTAGCGGGATCGTCTACAATGAGCAGTTCTTC. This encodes CASSLLASGIVYNEQFF.

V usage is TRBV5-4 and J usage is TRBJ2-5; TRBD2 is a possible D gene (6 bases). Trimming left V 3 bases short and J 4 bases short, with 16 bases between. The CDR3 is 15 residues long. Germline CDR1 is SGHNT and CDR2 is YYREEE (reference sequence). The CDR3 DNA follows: TGTGCCAGCAGCTCGGGGTACTTGGGGGGAGAGACCCAGTACTTC. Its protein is CASSSGYLGGETQYF.

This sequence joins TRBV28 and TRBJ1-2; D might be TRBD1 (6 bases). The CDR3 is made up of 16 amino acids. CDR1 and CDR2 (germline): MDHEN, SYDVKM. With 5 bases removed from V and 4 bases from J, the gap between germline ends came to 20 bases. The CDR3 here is CASSARRGGASYGYTF. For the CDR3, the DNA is TGTGCCAGCAGTGCGAGGAGGGGGGGCGCGAGCTATGGCTACACCTTC.

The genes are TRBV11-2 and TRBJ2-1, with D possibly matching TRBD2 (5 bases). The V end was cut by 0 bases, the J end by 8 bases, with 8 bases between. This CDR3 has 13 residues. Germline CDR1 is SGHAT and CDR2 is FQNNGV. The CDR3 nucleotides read TGTGCCAGCAGCTTAGATGTGGGAGATGAGCAGTTCTTC. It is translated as CASSLDVGDEQFF.

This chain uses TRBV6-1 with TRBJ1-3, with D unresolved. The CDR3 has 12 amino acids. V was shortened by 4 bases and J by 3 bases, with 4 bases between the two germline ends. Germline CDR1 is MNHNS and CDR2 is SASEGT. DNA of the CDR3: TGTGCCAGCAGTGTGTATGGAAACACCATATATTTT. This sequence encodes CASSVYGNTIYF.

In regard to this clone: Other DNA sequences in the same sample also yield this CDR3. The CDR3 bases are TGTGCCAGCAGCGTCGGACAGGGAGGCAATCAGCCCCAGCATTTT. Protein product: CASSVGQGGNQPQHF. The chain has TRBV9 and TRBJ1-5; 8 bases line up with TRBD1. The CDR3 contains 15 residues. V was clipped by 2 bases and J by 2 bases; unmatched bases: 3. Germline lookup yields CDR1 SGDLS and CDR2 YYNGEE.

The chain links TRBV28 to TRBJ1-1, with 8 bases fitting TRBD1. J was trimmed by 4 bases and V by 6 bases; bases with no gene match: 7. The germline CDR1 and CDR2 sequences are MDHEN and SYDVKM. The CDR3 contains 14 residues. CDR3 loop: CASRTDREGTEAFF. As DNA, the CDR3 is TGTGCCAGCAGGACGGACAGGGAGGGCACTGAAGCTTTCTTT.

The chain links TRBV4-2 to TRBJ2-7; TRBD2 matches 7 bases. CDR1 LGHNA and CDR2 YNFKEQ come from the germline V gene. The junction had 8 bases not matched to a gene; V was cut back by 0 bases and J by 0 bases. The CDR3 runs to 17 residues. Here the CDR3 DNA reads TGTGCCAGCAGCCAAGATCTCAACGGGAGGAGCTCCTACGAGCAGTACTTC. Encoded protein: CASSQDLNGRSSYEQYF.

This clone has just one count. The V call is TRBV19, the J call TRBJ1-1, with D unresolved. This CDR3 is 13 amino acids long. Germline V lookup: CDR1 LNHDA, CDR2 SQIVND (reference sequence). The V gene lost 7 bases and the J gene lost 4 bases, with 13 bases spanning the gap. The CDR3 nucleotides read TGTGCCAGTACGCGGGGAGCGGGCACTGAAGCTTTCTTT. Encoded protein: CASTRGAGTEAFF.

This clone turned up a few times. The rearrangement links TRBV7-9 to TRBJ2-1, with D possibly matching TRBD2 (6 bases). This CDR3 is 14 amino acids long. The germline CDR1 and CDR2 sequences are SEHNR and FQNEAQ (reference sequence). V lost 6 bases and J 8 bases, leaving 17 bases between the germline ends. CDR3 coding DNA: TGTGCCAGCAGAACGGGTGGGGGGAACCATGAGCAGTTCTTC. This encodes CASRTGGGNHEQFF.

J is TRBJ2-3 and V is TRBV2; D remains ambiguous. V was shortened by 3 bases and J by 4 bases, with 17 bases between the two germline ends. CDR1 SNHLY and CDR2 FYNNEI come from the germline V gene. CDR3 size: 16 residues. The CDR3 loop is CASSEVARGSPDTQYF. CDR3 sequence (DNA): TGTGCCAGCAGTGAGGTCGCAAGAGGTAGTCCAGATACGCAGTATTTT. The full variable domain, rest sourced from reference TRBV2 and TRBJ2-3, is EPEVTQTPSHQVTQMGQEVILRCVPISNHLYFYWYRQILGQKVEFLVSFYNNEISEKSEIFDDQFSVERPDGSNFTLKIRSTKLEDSAMYFCASSEVARGSPDTQYFGPGTRLTVL.

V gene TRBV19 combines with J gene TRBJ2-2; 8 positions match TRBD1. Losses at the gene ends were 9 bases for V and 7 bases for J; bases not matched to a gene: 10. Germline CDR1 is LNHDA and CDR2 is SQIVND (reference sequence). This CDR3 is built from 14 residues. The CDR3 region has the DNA TGTGCCAGCTCGGACAGGGAGGAAGGCGGGGAGCTGTTTTTT. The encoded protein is CASSDREEGGELFF.

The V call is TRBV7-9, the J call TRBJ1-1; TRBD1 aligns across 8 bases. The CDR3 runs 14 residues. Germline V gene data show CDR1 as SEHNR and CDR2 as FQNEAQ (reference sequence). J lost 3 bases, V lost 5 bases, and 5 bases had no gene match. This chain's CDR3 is CASSEDRGYTEAFF. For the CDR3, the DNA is TGTGCCAGCAGCGAAGACAGGGGATACACTGAAGCTTTCTTT.

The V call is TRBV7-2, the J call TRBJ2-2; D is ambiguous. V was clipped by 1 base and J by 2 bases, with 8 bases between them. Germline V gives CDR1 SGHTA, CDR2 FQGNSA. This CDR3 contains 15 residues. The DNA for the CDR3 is TGTGCCAGCAGCTTAGTCCCACAAAACACCGGGGAGCTGTTTTTT. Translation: CASSLVPQNTGELFF.

CDR3 in DNA: TGTGCCAGCAGAGGACAGGGGAACACTGAAGCTTTCTTT. Protein sequence: CASRGQGNTEAFF. J is TRBJ1-1 and V is TRBV2, with 8 bases that match TRBD1. In germline, CDR1 is SNHLY, CDR2 FYNNEI. V shed 6 bases and J 1 base; nucleotides not matched to a gene: 1. The length of the CDR3 is 13 residues. The entire variable domain, with the rest obtained from reference TRBV2 and TRBJ1-1, is as follows: EPEVTQTPSHQVTQMGQEVILRCVPISNHLYFYWYRQILGQKVEFLVSFYNNEISEKSEIFDDQFSVERPDGSNFTLKIRSTKLEDSAMYFCASRGQGNTEAFFGQGTRLTVV.

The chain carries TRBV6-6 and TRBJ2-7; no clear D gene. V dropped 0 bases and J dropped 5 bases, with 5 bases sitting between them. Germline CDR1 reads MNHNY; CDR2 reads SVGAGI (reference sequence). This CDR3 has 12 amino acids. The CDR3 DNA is TGTGCCAGCAGTTACTCAGCGCACGAGCAGTACTTC. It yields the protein CASSYSAHEQYF.

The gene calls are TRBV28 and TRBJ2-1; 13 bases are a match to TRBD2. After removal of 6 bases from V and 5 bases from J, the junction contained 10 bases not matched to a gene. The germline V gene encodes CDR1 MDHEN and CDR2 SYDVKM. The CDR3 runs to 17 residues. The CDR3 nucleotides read TGTGCCAGCAGCGGGGGACTAGCGGGACGCGCCGACAATGAGCAGTTCTTC. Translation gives CASSGGLAGRADNEQFF.

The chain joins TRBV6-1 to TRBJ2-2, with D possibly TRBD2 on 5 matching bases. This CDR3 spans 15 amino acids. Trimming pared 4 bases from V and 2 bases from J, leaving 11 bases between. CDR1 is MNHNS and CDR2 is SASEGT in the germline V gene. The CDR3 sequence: CASSGPSRNTGELFF. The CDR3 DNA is TGTGCCAGCAGTGGTCCTAGCCGAAACACCGGGGAGCTGTTTTTT.

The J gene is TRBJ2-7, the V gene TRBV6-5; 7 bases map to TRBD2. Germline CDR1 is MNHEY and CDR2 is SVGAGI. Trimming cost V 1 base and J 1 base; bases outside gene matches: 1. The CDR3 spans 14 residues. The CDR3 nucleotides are TGTGCCAGCAGTTACTGGGGGGGTTCCTACGAGCAGTACTTC. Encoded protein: CASSYWGGSYEQYF.

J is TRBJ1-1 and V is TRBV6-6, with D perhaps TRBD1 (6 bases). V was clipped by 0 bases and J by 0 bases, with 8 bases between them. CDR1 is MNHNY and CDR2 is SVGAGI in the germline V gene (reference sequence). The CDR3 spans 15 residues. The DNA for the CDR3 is TGTGCCAGCAGTTACTCGAACAGGGTGAACACTGAAGCTTTCTTT. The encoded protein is CASSYSNRVNTEAFF.